The clone carrying this T cell receptor beta chain showed up just a few times. Its specificity is unknown. This entry is derived from a study of T-cell reconstitution after alpha-beta-depleted transplantation in children. Unique molecular identifiers were incorporated when the TCRbeta library was constructed. TCRdb re-derived calls from the PCR reads in MiXCR, one entry per CDR3 protein. The data contain 600,000 to 700,000 distinct CDR3 sequences, around 13% of them singletons. Germline V lookup: CDR1 SGHAT, CDR2 FQDESV (reference sequence). With 1 base removed from V and 2 bases from J, the gap between germline ends came to 19 bases. The CDR3 runs 18 residues. Study observations and caveats: Surviving recipient cells, namely T cells and thymic progenitors, were the source of high day-60 TCRbeta diversity in some patients. T-cell counts and diversity were attributed mostly to newly produced T cells one year after transplant. It was reported that alpha-beta T cells came from several hundred expanded graft clones (about two months after transplant).

The sequences come from PBMCs, collected before TCRalphabeta/CD19-depleted stem cell transplant. The clonotype was recovered from a girl aged 2-15 years with congenital amegakaryocytic thrombocytopenia, due to receive a stem cell transplant. This chain links TRBV11-1 with TRBJ2-3; perhaps TRBD2 as D (5 bases). CDR3 nucleotides: TGTGCCAGCAGCTTAGGCGACTACCTAGCCCGCCTCACAGATACGCAGTATTTT. Amino acids: CASSLGDYLARLTDTQYF.